This T cell receptor (beta chain) is drawn from a study of identical twins. This clonotype has only a few counts. CDR1 SGHRS and CDR2 YFSETQ come from the germline V gene. The CDR3 is made up of 15 amino acids. The V end was cut by 5 bases, the J end by 2 bases, with 13 bases between. Carrying unique molecular identifiers, the cDNA also gained a universal primer site through template switching. TCRdb reprocessed the 5' RACE reads via MiXCR and lists one record per CDR3 protein. The sample shows about 500,000 distinct CDR3 sequences, approximately 15% of them seen only once. These data were likewise used in another study, on yellow fever vaccine responses in identical twins.

The V gene is TRBV5-1, the J gene TRBJ2-2, with no clear D. Sequences were obtained from CD4+ T cells sorted from blood. The receptor comes from a woman under 30 in good health. The CDR3 spells CASRINGGNTGELFF. In nucleotides, the CDR3 is TGCGCCAGCAGAATTAACGGCGGAAACACCGGGGAGCTGTTTTTT.